This T cell receptor beta chain is from a study of blood T cells in healthy people across ages (dated by TCRdb to about 2015). Study-level background: In model experiments, template switching captured about one uniquely barcoded TCR beta cDNA molecule for every two T cells. Using deep sequencing normalized with unique cDNA molecular identifiers, the study measured how TCR beta repertoire diversity changes with age. The donors were split into four age groups: young (average approximately 16 years), middle-aged (about 40), aged (approximately 59) and long-lived (about 74). To avoid experimental bias, donors of different ages were distributed randomly across sequencing lanes. For two donors (one aged 18 to 29 and one aged 80 or older), the study analyzed two additional independent replicas of 1 million unique cDNA reads from the same blood draw. Summary of the overall study and its limitations: The long-lived group showed more naive CD4+ T cells, fewer expanded clones and increased TCR diversity than the aged group, suggesting age selection. There was a strong correlation between observed TCR beta diversity and the percentage of naive T cells measured by flow cytometry. Because donor CMV infection status was unknown, age-related changes in expanded clonotypes were potentially confounded. As age increased, observed TCR beta diversity per million T cells dropped in a roughly linear way, and a significant reduction was already evident by age 40. Estimates of total diversity based on one million sequenced T cells were regarded as lower bounds and as underestimates. Since profiling was done on bulk unsorted PBMCs, naive and antigen-experienced compartments could not be conclusively compared.

Library prep was done by 5' RACE. The sequencer was an Illumina HiSeq 2500. The second PCR ran for roughly 6 to 11 cycles and used a J-beta primer mix along with a sample-barcoded 5' primer. Each TCR beta cDNA molecule received a unique molecular identifier from a template-switch 5' adaptor carrying 12 random nucleotides. Each sample yielded at least 3 million CDR3-containing paired-end reads. All of the RNA was converted into first-strand cDNA using the Mint cDNA synthesis kit, with a TRBC-specific oligonucleotide serving as the primer. Following uracil-DNA glycosylase treatment, a first 18-cycle PCR with universal primers M1SS and BC2_uni_R was performed on all cDNA. The authors' analysis ran thus. Normalization of each sample was performed by random selection of 1 million high-quality reads, each carrying a distinct molecular identifier. Instead of being binned into consensus sequences, reads with shared molecular identifiers were discarded. MiTCR, with a Q25 quality threshold and the strictest error-elimination algorithm, was used for CDR3 identification, clonotype clustering and error correction. A nonparametric unseen species model using Euler transformation provided a lower-bound estimate of total TCR beta diversity. TCRdb reprocessed the public reads (quality trimming at Q25 with fastp, clone calling with MiXCR) and kept in-frame beta chains. Each entry merges the rows of one CDR3 protein and shows their most common DNA and genes. The V and J calls here are based on TCRdb, not the publication. Recorded for this sample are approximately 600,000 distinct CDR3 sequences; roughly 50% of them occurred a single time. Of the sample, 35% to 40% is held by the ten largest clones.

For this clonotype: This receptor's antigen is unknown. Base qualities are missing; no much larger clone stands one base away.

The donors were roughly 40 Caucasian individuals from Russia, aged roughly 6 to 100 years, who were systemically healthy. Each donor gave around 9.8 milliliters of peripheral blood, collected into EDTA-treated Vacutainer tubes. Ficoll-Paque density-gradient centrifugation was used to isolate PBMCs, with at least 6.5 million per sample. Trizol reagent was used to extract total RNA from PBMCs, with at least 5 micrograms per sample. The percentages of naive CD45RAhigh/CD27high T cells were determined by flow cytometry on a PBMC aliquot from every donor. The CDR3 runs 15 amino acids, cysteine and phenylalanine included. Kept here is only the CDR3 DNA, which spans 45 bases and is read in frame from base 1. V lost 1 base and J lost 2 bases; the stretch between them is 10 bases long. The germline V gene specifies MNHNS as CDR1 and SASEGT as CDR2.

The sequence was collected from a man in his 60s in good health. The rearrangement combines TRBV6-1 with TRBJ2-3, with the D gene not confidently named. Input material: blood. The CDR3 is CASSEGVAPTDTQYF. At the DNA level, the sequence is TGTGCCAGCAGTGAAGGGGTTGCCCCCACAGATACGCAGTATTTT.